What follows describes a single T cell receptor (beta chain). No antigen is known for it. This entry is derived from a study of T cell responses to AZD1222 COVID-19 vaccine. Findings and limits, study-wide: Donors were mostly white British, more females; clonal diversity possibly underestimated. Baseline serology detected seropositivity in only a handful of AZD1222 recipients. There were vaccine-associated CD4 TCRs across spike, dominant at 160-218 and 743-854.

Sequencing used immunoSEQ multiplex PCR; TCRdb keeps in-frame clones, though not all of them. The sample shows over 100,000 clones, approximately 86% of them seen only once. The CDR3 spans 16 residues. Trimming stripped 5 bases from V and 2 bases from J, with 15 bases between. Germline values: CDR1 SNHLY, CDR2 FYNNEI. The J gene is TRBJ1-4, the V gene TRBV2; a weak D match, TRBD1 (6 bases). This TCR was recovered from an adult who received the MenACWY meningococcal vaccine as a control. The sequences come from peripheral blood, collected 28 days after the second dose of the MenACWY control vaccine. CDR3 sequence (DNA): TGTGCCAGCAGTATACAGGGTGTAGGGACTAATGAAAAACTGTTTTTT. Residues: CASSIQGVGTNEKLFF.